A selection of T cell receptor beta chains follows, all from one sample in a study of molecular identifiers for immune sequencing clone quantification. A single record per CDR3 protein comes from TCRdb applying MiXCR to the PCR reads. Found here are about 330,000 distinct CDR3 sequences, about 22% of them singletons; the top ten hold about 0.73%. Sequenced: naive CD8+ T cells from blood, with Jurkat cell RNA spiked in. The source of these receptors is a human donor in good health. Some libraries in this study had Jurkat cell RNA spiked in. The CDR3 runs from the conserved cysteine through the conserved F or W. A D gene is named only where the DNA matches it firmly. The size entry is marked missing in some rows and otherwise reads once, few, many or a size class.

D: TRBD1
V: TRBV2
size: few
J: TRBJ1-2
CDR3: CASKGTANYGYTF
DNA: TGTGCCAGCAAAGGGACAGCTAACTATGGCTACACCTTC

D: TRBD2
V: TRBV28
size: -
J: TRBJ2-1
CDR3: CASSPLAGAVEQFF
DNA: TGTGCCAGCAGTCCCCTAGCGGGAGCTGTTGAGCAGTTCTTC

D: -
V: TRBV4-1
size: many
J: TRBJ2-7
CDR3: CASSQGTLVYEQYF
DNA: TGCGCCAGCAGCCAAGGTACACTCGTCTACGAGCAGTACTTC

D: -
V: TRBV6-5
size: many
J: TRBJ1-6
CDR3: CASSYRNSPLHF
DNA: TGTGCCAGCAGTTACCGAAATTCACCCCTCCACTTT

D: TRBD1
V: TRBV4-3
size: many
J: TRBJ2-7
CDR3: CASSQDRDYEQYF
DNA: TGCGCCAGCAGCCAGGACAGGGACTACGAGCAGTACTTC

D: -
V: TRBV13
size: -
J: TRBJ2-7
CDR3: CASSSELRGMGEQYF
DNA: TGTGCCAGCAGCTCGGAACTCAGGGGTATGGGCGAGCAGTACTTC

D: TRBD2
V: TRBV6-1
size: many
J: TRBJ2-7
CDR3: CASSATSGGPAYEQYF
DNA: TGTGCCAGCAGTGCTACTAGCGGGGGCCCCGCCTACGAGCAGTACTTC

D: -
V: TRBV3-1
size: many
J: TRBJ2-7
CDR3: CASRQGREQYF
DNA: TGTGCCAGCAGACAGGGGAGGGAGCAGTACTTC

D: TRBD1
V: TRBV27
size: -
J: TRBJ1-1
CDR3: CASSPRDREGRVNTEAFF
DNA: TGTGCCAGCAGTCCCCGGGACAGGGAAGGCCGAGTGAACACTGAAGCTTTCTTT

D: TRBD1
V: TRBV12-3/TRBV12-4
size: many
J: TRBJ2-3
CDR3: CASSWGTGAGDTQYF
DNA: TGTGCCAGCAGTTGGGGGACAGGCGCCGGGGATACGCAGTATTTT

D: -
V: TRBV20-1
size: few
J: TRBJ2-3
CDR3: CSAPKAQGRTDTQYF
DNA: TGCAGTGCTCCCAAGGCACAGGGACGCACAGATACGCAGTATTTT

D: TRBD1
V: TRBV12-3/TRBV12-4
size: many
J: TRBJ2-7
CDR3: CASSSRDRGEQYF
DNA: TGTGCCAGCAGTTCCCGGGACAGGGGCGAGCAGTACTTC

D: -
V: TRBV30
size: many
J: TRBJ1-1
CDR3: CAWSVPGTVFEAFF
DNA: TGTGCCTGGAGTGTACCGGGGACCGTGTTTGAAGCTTTCTTT

D: TRBD2
V: TRBV12-3/TRBV12-4
size: -
J: TRBJ2-1
CDR3: CASSPSASGYYNEQFF
DNA: TGTGCCAGCAGTCCGTCGGCTAGCGGTTACTACAATGAGCAGTTCTTC

D: TRBD1
V: TRBV7-3
size: many
J: TRBJ1-1
CDR3: CASSSGQGLNTEAFF
DNA: TGTGCCAGCAGCTCGGGACAGGGTCTGAACACTGAAGCTTTCTTT

D: TRBD1
V: TRBV13
size: many
J: TRBJ2-5
CDR3: CASSTRQGQETQYF
DNA: TGTGCCAGCAGCACCCGACAGGGCCAAGAGACCCAGTACTTC

D: TRBD2
V: TRBV20-1
size: few
J: TRBJ2-3
CDR3: CSAKGLAEPTDTQYF
DNA: TGCAGTGCTAAAGGACTAGCGGAGCCAACAGATACGCAGTATTTT

D: -
V: TRBV4-2
size: many
J: TRBJ2-5
CDR3: CASSQVTQETQYF
DNA: TGTGCCAGCAGCCAAGTAACACAAGAGACCCAGTACTTC

D: -
V: TRBV27
size: few
J: TRBJ2-7
CDR3: CASSYGGVGSYEQYF
DNA: TGTGCCAGCAGTTATGGCGGGGTGGGCTCCTACGAGCAGTACTTC

D: -
V: TRBV21-1
size: -
J: TRBJ1-1
CDR3: CASSSRGVARTEAFF
DNA: TGTGCCAGCAGCAGTCGGGGGGTCGCCCGGACTGAAGCTTTCTTT

D: -
V: TRBV13
size: few
J: TRBJ2-3
CDR3: CASSLTGTGTTDTQYF
DNA: TGTGCCAGCAGCTTAACAGGTACTGGCACCACAGATACGCAGTATTTT